This T cell receptor (beta chain) was retrieved from a study of T-cell memory formation after mild COVID-19 listed by TCRdb under 2021. Notes on the research overall: TCR sequence clusters from the two donors were largely donor specific. In a couple of donors, T-cell clones that expanded and contracted after mild COVID-19 were tracked by sequencing TCRalpha and TCRbeta repertoires over time. Two young, previously healthy adult volunteers made up the cohort, one male and one female.

Ficoll-Paque density gradient centrifugation was used to isolate PBMCs. Sequencing relied on an Illumina NovaSeq 6000. TCRalpha and TCRbeta cDNA libraries were constructed by 5'RACE with constant-segment primers, with sample barcodes and unique molecular identifiers being introduced. Trizol reagent was used to extract RNA from every sample. Amplification of the libraries took two PCR steps, and the second step added a second sample barcode plus Illumina TruSeq adapters. Sequencing of libraries was performed on an Illumina NovaSeq with 2 x 150 bp paired-end reads. The source study handled its data this way. With migec v1.2.7, reads were demultiplexed and then collapsed into UMI-guided consensus sequences. Using mixcr v2.1.11, UMI consensuses were aligned to TRA and TRB V and J templates and then assembled into clonotypes. A clonotype was counted as expanded or contracted only when both edgeR and NoisET called the clonotype significant, with the noise models trained on biological replicates. edgeR calls used a false discovery rate-adjusted p below 0.01 and a log2 fold-change threshold of 1. As an exploratory analysis of dynamics, max-normalized trajectories of the 1000 most abundant clonotypes were examined by PCA with hierarchical clustering. Separately sequenced CD4+ and CD8+ repertoires were used to assign a CD4 or CD8 phenotype to each responding clone. TCRdb reworked the public reads: Q25 trimming with fastp, MiXCR clone assembly, productive beta chains retained. Rows are unified per CDR3 protein, each entry keeping the most common DNA and genes. TCRdb, not the original authors, processed these V and J calls. The sample table contains more than 250,000 distinct CDR3 sequences; only one count was recorded for over 15% of them. The top ten clones comprise roughly a fifth of the sample.

The germline V gene gives CDR1 as KGHSH and CDR2 as LQKENI. Relative to germline, V is missing 5 bases and J is missing 3 bases, with 4 bases of the junction outside any gene match. Counted from cysteine to phenylalanine, this CDR3 has 14 amino acids. Kept here is only the CDR3 DNA, which spans 42 bases and is read in frame from base 1. General findings and caveats noted by the study authors: The second-wave clones that peaked on day 37 were not confirmed to be SARS-CoV-2 specific. Some responding clones were found in pre-infection memory, which suggests that pre-existing cross-reactive memory T cells took part in the SARS-CoV-2 response. Contracting CD4+ clones were found mainly in CM and EM memory subsets, while CD8+ clones were enriched in EMRA. Clones that contracted from day 15 to 85 showed balanced CD4/CD8 phenotypes, whereas a second wave of clones that expanded from day 15 to 37 leaned towards CD4+. Only a couple of mild cases were covered by the study, and larger cohorts that include severe cases with pre-infection samples were considered necessary.

This clonotype was counted ten times or more. The clone's antigen remains unknown. The input lacks base qualities; no much larger clone sits a single base away. The receptor's source is a man younger than 30 who had mild COVID-19 (a few samples of this study predate the infection). The sample titles of this study are shuffled in the database, so cell type and time point are left out; the donor was told from shared clones. The sample comprised PBMCs or a T cell subset sorted from them (not recorded which). The chain is made from TRBV18 and TRBJ2-3, and 8 junction bases match TRBD1. The CDR3 sequence is CASSRQGATDTQYF. The nucleotides read TGTGCCAGCTCAAGGCAGGGGGCGACAGATACGCAGTATTTT.